Listed below are T cell receptor beta chains from one sample, sequenced in a study of CD8 T cells in ankylosing spondylitis. MiXCR, applied by TCRdb to the 5' RACE reads, yields one record per CDR3 protein. The sample has roughly 90,000 distinct CDR3 sequences, around 8.3% seen once. Sequences were obtained from blood, either unsorted or a sorted T cell fraction (not recorded which). The origin of the receptors is a male donor with ankylosing spondylitis. The CDR3 runs from the conserved cysteine through the conserved F or W. D genes are given only for firm matches. Not all rows give a size; the values are once, few, many and, for expanded clones, a class.

D gene,J gene,V gene,clone size,CDR3 DNA,CDR3 protein
TRBD1,TRBJ2-1,TRBV12-3/TRBV12-4,few,TGTGCCAGCAGCCTCACGGACAGGCCTCTCAATGAGCAGTTCTTC,CASSLTDRPLNEQFF
.,TRBJ1-1,TRBV7-2,.,TGTGCCAGCAGCACCCCGGGGGCGAACACTGAAGCTTTCTTT,CASSTPGANTEAFF
.,TRBJ1-1,TRBV19,.,TGTGCCAGTAGGACGTGGGGCGGCCTGAACACTGAAGCTTTCTTT,CASRTWGGLNTEAFF
TRBD1,TRBJ2-1,TRBV5-1,.,TGCGCCAGCAGCTTGGAAGCAGGGGGCTTGGACAATGAGCAGTTCTTC,CASSLEAGGLDNEQFF
.,TRBJ1-2,TRBV7-9,few,TGTGCCAGCAGCTTAGCGCCCCCGATGGGCTACACCTTC,CASSLAPPMGYTF
TRBD2,TRBJ2-1,TRBV7-8,many,TGTGCCAGCAGCTCCTTAGGGGCGGGAGTTGTCTACAATGAGCAGTTCTTC,CASSSLGAGVVYNEQFF
TRBD2,TRBJ2-1,TRBV11-2,few,TGTGCCAGCAGCTGGGCGGGAGAGACCTACAATGAGCAGTTCTTC,CASSWAGETYNEQFF
.,TRBJ2-5,TRBV5-1,.,TGCGCCAGCGGCAGGGACGAGACCCAGTACTTC,CASGRDETQYF
TRBD1,TRBJ1-2,TRBV7-2,many,TGTGCCAGCAACACTCCGGGACAGGAAGGCGCCTTCTATGGCTACACCTTC,CASNTPGQEGAFYGYTF
TRBD1,TRBJ1-4,TRBV3-1,few,TGTGCCAGTCGACCGGAGCAGGGGGCAGCGCATGAAAAACTGTTTTTT,CASRPEQGAAHEKLFF
TRBD1,TRBJ1-1,TRBV6-1,many,TGTGCCAGCAGTCTGGGACAGGGTATGGAAACTGAAGCTTTCTTT,CASSLGQGMETEAFF
.,TRBJ1-1,TRBV29-1,many,TGCAGCGTCCCACTTGGTGGAGGGAACACTGAAGCTTTCTTT,CSVPLGGGNTEAFF
.,TRBJ2-1,TRBV27,many,TGTGCCAGCAGTTTATATGGGGACAATGAGCAGTTCTTC,CASSLYGDNEQFF
.,TRBJ2-2,TRBV24-1,many,TGTGCCACCAGTGATTTCGCAGGGGAGAAGGCCGGGGAGCTGTTTTTT,CATSDFAGEKAGELFF
TRBD2,TRBJ2-7,TRBV7-2,many,TGTGCCAGCAGCTTGCCGGGACTAGCGGGGGAAAGGTACGAGCAGTACTTC,CASSLPGLAGERYEQYF
.,TRBJ2-7,TRBV15,many,TGTGCCACCAGCAGAGAGAGAAGGATCTACGAGCAGTACTTC,CATSRERRIYEQYF
.,TRBJ2-1,TRBV11-2,many,TGTGCCAGCAGCTTAGTTATCAGGAGCTCCTACAATGAGCAGTTCTTC,CASSLVIRSSYNEQFF
.,TRBJ2-1,TRBV10-2,few,TGCGCCAGCAGTGACGGGACGCCAAAGTTCAATGAGCAGTTCTTC,CASSDGTPKFNEQFF
.,TRBJ2-1,TRBV5-5,.,TGTGCCAGCAGCTTCGGCCGGGTGGGCTCCTACAATGAGCAGTTCTTC,CASSFGRVGSYNEQFF
TRBD1,TRBJ1-2,TRBV27,few,TGTGCCAGCAGTTCGGGACAGGGGGTCATAAGAGATGGCTACACCTTC,CASSSGQGVIRDGYTF
.,TRBJ2-2,TRBV12-3/TRBV12-4,many,TGTGCCAGCAGTTGGCTCTTCACCGGGGAGCTGTTTTTT,CASSWLFTGELFF
TRBD2,TRBJ2-1,TRBV7-6,few,TGTGCCAGCAACTCTCCGGGACTAATAAATGACAATGAGCAGTTCTTC,CASNSPGLINDNEQFF
.,TRBJ1-1,TRBV7-9,few,TGTGCCAGCAGCCCTGGGTGGGGAGCTTTCTTT,CASSPGWGAFF
.,TRBJ2-1,TRBV7-9,few,TGTGCCAGCAGCTTAGAAGGGCCTAGATGGTTCTTC,CASSLEGPRWFF
TRBD1,TRBJ2-2,TRBV4-1,.,TGCGCCAGCAGCCTCCGGGGACAGGAGAACACCGGGGAGCTGTTTTTT,CASSLRGQENTGELFF
.,TRBJ1-5,TRBV29-1,.,TGCAGCGTTGTGCTGGCAGGTTTCGGCAATCAGCCCCAGCATTTT,CSVVLAGFGNQPQHF